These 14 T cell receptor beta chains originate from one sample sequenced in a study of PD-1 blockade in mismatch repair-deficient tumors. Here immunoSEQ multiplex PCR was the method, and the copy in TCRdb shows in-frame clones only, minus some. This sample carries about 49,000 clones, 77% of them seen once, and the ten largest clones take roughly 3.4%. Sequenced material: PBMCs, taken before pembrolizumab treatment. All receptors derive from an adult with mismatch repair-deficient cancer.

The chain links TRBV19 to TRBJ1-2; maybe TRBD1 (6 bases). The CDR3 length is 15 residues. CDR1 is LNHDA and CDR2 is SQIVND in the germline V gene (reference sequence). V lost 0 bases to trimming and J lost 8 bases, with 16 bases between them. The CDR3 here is CASSIDQDSHFGYTF. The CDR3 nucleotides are TGTGCCAGTAGTATAGACCAGGACAGTCACTTCGGCTACACCTTC.

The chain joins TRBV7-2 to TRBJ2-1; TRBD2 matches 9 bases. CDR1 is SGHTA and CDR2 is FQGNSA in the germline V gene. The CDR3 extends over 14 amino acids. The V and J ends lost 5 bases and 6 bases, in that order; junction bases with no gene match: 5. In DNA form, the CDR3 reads TGTGCCAGCAGCCCCGGGACTAGCTTCAATGAGCAGTTCTTC. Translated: CASSPGTSFNEQFF.

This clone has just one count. The CDR3 nucleotides read TGTGCCAGCAGCTCCTCAGGGGACGACTACAATGAGCAGTTCTTC. Its translation is CASSSSGDDYNEQFF. J is TRBJ2-1 and V is TRBV7-3; perhaps TRBD1 as D (6 bases). Per the germline V gene, CDR1 is SGHTA and CDR2 is FQGTGA. The CDR3 spans 15 residues. V gave up 4 bases and J gave up 3 bases, with 13 bases separating them.

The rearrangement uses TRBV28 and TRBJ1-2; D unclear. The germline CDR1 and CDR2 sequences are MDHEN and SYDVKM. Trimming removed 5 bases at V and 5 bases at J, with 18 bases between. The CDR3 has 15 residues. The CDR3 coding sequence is TGTGCCAGCAGTGGGCCCTCTTTAGGATTATATGGCTACACCTTC. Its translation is CASSGPSLGLYGYTF.

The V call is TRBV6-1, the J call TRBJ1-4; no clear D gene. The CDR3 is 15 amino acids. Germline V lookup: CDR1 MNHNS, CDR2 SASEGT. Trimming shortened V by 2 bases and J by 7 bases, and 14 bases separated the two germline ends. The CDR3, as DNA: TGTGCCAGCAGTGAATCAGGCCAGGCGGCTGAAAAACTGTTTTTT. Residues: CASSESGQAAEKLFF.

The CDR3 is CASSQLGGQPTQYF. The CDR3 DNA is TGCGCCAGCAGCCAGCTGGGAGGACAGCCGACCCAGTACTTC. The chain uses TRBV4-1 and TRBJ2-5; D assignment may be TRBD1 or TRBD2 (6 bases each). Per germline, CDR1 MGHRA and CDR2 YSYEKL. V was clipped by 3 bases and J by 7 bases, with 15 bases between them. CDR3 size: 14 residues.

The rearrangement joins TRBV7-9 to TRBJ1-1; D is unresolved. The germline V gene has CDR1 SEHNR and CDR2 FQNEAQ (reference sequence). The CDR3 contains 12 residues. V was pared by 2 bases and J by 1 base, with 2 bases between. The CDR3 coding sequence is TGTGCCAGCAGCTTAAAGAACACTGAAGCTTTCTTT. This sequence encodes CASSLKNTEAFF.

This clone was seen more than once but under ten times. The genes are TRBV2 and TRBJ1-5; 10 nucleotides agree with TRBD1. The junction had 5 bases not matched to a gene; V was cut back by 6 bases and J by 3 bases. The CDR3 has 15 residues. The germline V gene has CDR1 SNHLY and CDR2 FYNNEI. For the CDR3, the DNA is TGTGCCAGCAGCGACAGGGGGCTGGTCAATCAGCCCCAGCATTTT. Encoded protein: CASSDRGLVNQPQHF.

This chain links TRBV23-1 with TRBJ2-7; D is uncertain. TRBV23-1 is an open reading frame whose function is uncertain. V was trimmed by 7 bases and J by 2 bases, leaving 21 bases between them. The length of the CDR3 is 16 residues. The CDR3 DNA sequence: TGCGCCAGCACCTCTAGTCGGACGCCACAAACCTACGAGCAGTACTTC. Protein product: CASTSSRTPQTYEQYF.

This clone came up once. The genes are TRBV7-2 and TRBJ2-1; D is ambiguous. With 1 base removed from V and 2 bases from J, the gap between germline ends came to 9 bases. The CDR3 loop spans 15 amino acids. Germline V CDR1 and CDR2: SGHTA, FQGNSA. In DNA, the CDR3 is TGTGCCAGCAGCTTAGTCTCGCAGCCCTACAATGAGCAGTTCTTC. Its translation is CASSLVSQPYNEQFF.

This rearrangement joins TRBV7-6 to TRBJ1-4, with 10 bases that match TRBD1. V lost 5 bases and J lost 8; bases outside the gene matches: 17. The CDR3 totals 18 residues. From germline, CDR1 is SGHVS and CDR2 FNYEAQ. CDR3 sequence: CASSPLIRDRGGGEKLFF. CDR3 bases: TGTGCCAGCAGCCCGCTGATCCGGGACAGGGGAGGAGGGGAAAAACTGTTTTTT.

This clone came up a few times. Here the CDR3 reads CASQVANYGYTF. DNA of the CDR3: TGTGCCAGCCAGGTAGCTAACTATGGCTACACCTTC. The chain employs TRBV6-1 and TRBJ1-2; D is undetermined. The CDR3 sequence is 12 residues long. V was trimmed by 8 bases and J by 0 bases, leaving 7 bases between them. Germline CDR1 reads MNHNS; CDR2 reads SASEGT.

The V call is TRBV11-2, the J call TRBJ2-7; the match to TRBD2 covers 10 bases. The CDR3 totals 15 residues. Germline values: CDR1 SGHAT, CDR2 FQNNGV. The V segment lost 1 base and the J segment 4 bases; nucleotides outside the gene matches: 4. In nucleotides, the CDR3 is TGTGCCAGCAGCTTAGCCCCACTAGCGGGGTACGAGCAGTACTTC. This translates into CASSLAPLAGYEQYF.

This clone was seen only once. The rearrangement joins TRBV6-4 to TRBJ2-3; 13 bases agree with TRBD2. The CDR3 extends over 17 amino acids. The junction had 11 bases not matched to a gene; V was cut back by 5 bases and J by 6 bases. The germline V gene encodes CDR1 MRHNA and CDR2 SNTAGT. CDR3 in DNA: TGTGCCAGCAGTCAATCCGGAGGACTAGCGGGAGAGGATACGCAGTATTTT. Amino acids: CASSQSGGLAGEDTQYF.